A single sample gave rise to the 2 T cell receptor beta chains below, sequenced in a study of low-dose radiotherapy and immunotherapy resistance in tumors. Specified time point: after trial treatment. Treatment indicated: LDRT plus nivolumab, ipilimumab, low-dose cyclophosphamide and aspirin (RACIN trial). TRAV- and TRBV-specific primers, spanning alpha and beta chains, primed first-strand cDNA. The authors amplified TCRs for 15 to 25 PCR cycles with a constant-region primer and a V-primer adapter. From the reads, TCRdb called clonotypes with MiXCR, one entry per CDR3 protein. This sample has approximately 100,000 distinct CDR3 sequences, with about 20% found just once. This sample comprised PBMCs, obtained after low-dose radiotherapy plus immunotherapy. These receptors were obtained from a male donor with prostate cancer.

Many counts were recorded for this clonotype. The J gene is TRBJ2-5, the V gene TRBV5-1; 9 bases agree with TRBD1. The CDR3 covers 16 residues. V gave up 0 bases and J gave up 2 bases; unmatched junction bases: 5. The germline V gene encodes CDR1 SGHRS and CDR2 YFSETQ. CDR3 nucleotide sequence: TGCGCCAGCAGCTTGGCCCGGGACAGGGCACAAGAGACCCAGTACTTC. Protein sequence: CASSLARDRAQETQYF.

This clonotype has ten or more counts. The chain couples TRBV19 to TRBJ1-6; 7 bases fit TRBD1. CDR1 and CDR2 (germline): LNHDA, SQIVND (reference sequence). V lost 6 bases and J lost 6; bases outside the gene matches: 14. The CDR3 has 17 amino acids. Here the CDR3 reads CASSGGMGTVSNSPLHF. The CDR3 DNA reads TGTGCCAGTAGCGGGGGTATGGGGACAGTCTCTAATTCACCCCTCCACTTT.